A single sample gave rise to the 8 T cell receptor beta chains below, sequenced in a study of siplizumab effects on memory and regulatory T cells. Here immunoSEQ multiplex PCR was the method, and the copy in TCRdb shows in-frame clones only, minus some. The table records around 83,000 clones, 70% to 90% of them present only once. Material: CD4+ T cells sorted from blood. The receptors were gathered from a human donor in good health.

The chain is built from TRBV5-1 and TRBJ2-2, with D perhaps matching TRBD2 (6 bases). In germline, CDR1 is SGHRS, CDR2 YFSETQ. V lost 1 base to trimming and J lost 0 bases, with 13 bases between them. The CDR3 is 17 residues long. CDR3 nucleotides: TGCGCCAGCAGCTTGCCGCGGGACTTCGCGAACACCGGGGAGCTGTTTTTT. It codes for CASSLPRDFANTGELFF.

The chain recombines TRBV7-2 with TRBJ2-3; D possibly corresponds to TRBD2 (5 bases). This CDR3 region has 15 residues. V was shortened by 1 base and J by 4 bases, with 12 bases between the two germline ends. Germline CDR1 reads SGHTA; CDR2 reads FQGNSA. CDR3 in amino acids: CASSLGSGMPDTQYF. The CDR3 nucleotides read TGTGCCAGCAGCTTAGGTTCCGGGATGCCAGATACGCAGTATTTT.

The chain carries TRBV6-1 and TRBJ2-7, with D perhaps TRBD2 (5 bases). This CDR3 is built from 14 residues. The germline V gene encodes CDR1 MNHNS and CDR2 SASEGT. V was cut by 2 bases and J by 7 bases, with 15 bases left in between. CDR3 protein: CASSEWHGVGEQYF. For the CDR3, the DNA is TGTGCCAGCAGTGAATGGCACGGGGTGGGGGAGCAGTACTTC.

CDR3 amino acids: CASGIRLAARTGELFF. In nucleotides, the CDR3 is TGTGCTAGTGGTATCCGACTAGCGGCCCGCACCGGGGAGCTGTTTTTT. J is TRBJ2-2 and V is TRBV12-5; 9 bases map to TRBD2. Per the germline V gene, CDR1 is LGHNT and CDR2 is FRNRAP. V lost 5 bases to trimming and J lost 4 bases; unmatched junction nucleotides: 8. CDR3 length: 16 residues.

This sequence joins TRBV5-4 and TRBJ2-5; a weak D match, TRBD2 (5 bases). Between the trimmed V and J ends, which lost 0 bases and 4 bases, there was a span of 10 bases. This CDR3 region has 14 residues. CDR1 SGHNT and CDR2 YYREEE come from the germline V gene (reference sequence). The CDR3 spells CASSLVIGGETQYF. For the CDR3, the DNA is TGTGCCAGCAGCTTGGTGATTGGAGGAGAGACCCAGTACTTC.

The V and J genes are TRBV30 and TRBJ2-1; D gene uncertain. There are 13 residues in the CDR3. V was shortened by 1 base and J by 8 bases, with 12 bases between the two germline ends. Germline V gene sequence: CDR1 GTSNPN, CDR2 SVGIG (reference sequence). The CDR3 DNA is TGTGCCTGGAGTGCCGGCCAGACCCATGAGCAGTTCTTC. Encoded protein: CAWSAGQTHEQFF.

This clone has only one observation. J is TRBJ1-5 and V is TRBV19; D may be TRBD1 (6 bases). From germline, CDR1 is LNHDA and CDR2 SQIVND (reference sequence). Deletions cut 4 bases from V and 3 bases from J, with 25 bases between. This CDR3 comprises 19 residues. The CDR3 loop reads CASSSRRQAGRVINQPQHF. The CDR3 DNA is TGTGCCAGTAGTAGTCGACGACAGGCGGGCCGAGTTATCAATCAGCCCCAGCATTTT.

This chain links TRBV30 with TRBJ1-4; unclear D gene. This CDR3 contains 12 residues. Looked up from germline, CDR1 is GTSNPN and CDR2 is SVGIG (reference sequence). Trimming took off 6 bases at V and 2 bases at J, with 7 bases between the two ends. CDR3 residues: CACQPTNEKLFF. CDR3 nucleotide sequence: TGTGCCTGTCAACCCACTAATGAAAAACTGTTTTTT.